The present entry profiles one TCR beta chain with its context. What it binds is not known. This sample is part of a study of beta chain features in type 1 diabetes. Study conclusions and caveats: More deletions and fewer insertions at VDJ junctions were found in patients with type 1 diabetes. All four CD4+ subsets from Type 1 diabetes patients carried moderately but significantly shorter TCRB CDR3s.

CD45RO/CCR7/CD25/CD127/CD95/CD27 staining was used to isolate CD4+ naive, central memory, regulatory and stem cell-like memory cells by sorting. cDNA synthesis used the whole RNA isolate, giving expressed TCRB sequences. TCRdb keeps only in-frame clones here, not all; method: immunoSEQ multiplex PCR. The table shows fewer than 500,000 clones, with roughly 14% occurring only once. CDR3 size: 13 residues. V was clipped by 10 bases and J by 4 bases; unmatched bases: 9. J is TRBJ2-7 and V is TRBV6-7; 8 bases align to TRBD1. TRBV6-7 is noted as an ORF with a role that remains uncertain. The sequenced sample was naive CD4+ T cells from blood. This receptor was obtained from a young man in good health. CDR3 coding DNA: TGTGCCACCGATCGATGGACAGGGTACGAGCAGTACGTC. This gives the protein CATDRWTGYEQYV.